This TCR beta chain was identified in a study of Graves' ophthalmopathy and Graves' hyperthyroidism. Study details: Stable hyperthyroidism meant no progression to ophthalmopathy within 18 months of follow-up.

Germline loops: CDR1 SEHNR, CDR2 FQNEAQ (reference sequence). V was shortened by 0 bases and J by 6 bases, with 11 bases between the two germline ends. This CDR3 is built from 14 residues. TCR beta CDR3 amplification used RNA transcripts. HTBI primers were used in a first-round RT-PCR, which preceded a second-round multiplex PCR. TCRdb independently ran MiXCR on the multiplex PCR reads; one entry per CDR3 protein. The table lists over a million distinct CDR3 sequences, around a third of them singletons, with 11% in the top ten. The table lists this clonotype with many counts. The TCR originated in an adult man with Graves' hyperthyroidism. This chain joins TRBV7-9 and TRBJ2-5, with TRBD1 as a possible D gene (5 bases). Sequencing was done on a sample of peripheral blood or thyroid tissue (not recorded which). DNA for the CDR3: TGTGCCAGCAGCTTAGCACAGGATGGCAAGACCCAGTACTTC. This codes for CASSLAQDGKTQYF.